This T cell receptor (beta chain) was sequenced in a study of identical twins. Study-wide results and caveats: Modeled out-of-frame TCR alpha sharing in monozygotic twins fell below observed levels. Analyses based on zero insertions could be partly confounded by invariant MAIT and iNKT cells.

Template switching created a universal primer site, and the cDNA included unique molecular identifiers. One entry per CDR3 protein, called by TCRdb with MiXCR from the 5' RACE reads. The sample consists of under 350,000 distinct CDR3 sequences, over 8.5% of them appearing once. Only healthy Caucasians were included as donors. The CDR3 length is 12 residues. The ends lost 7 bases at V and 12 bases at J; junction bases unmatched: 5. Per the germline V gene, CDR1 is SNHLY and CDR2 is FYNNEI. This clonotype occurred a few times. Its matching antigen is unknown. The same sample was also studied in work on yellow fever vaccine responses in identical twins.

This sequence was found in a woman aged 18 to 35 in good health. The sample was CD8+ T cells sorted from blood. This chain uses TRBV2 with TRBJ2-5; 13 bases fit TRBD2. The CDR3 loop reads CASTGTSGAEYF. CDR3 DNA sequence: TGTGCCAGCACCGGGACTAGCGGGGCGGAGTACTTC. Filled out from reference TRBV2 and TRBJ2-5, the complete variable domain reads EPEVTQTPSHQVTQMGQEVILRCVPISNHLYFYWYRQILGQKVEFLVSFYNNEISEKSEIFDDQFSVERPDGSNFTLKIRSTKLEDSAMYFCASTGTSGAEYFGPGTRLLVL.